Listed here are 7 T cell receptor beta chains from one sample, sequenced in a study of CD8+CD57+ T cells in acquired aplastic anemia. Profiling that covered TCR beta VDJ and CDR3 relied on genomic DNA as its template. From the reads, TCRdb called clonotypes with MiXCR, one entry per CDR3 protein. The sample holds approximately 220,000 distinct CDR3 sequences; approximately 45% are singletons and the top ten take approximately 8%. Sequencing involved patients with CD8+CD57+ cell expansion previously shown by flow cytometry. Sample: sorted CD4+, CD8+, or CD8+CD57+ T cells (not recorded which) from PBMCs. These receptors all come from a human donor with aplastic anemia.

The chain combines TRBV7-9 with TRBJ2-1; no clear D gene. Germline assignment: CDR1 SEHNR and CDR2 FQNEAQ (reference sequence). Deletions cut 5 bases from V and 8 bases from J, with 7 bases between. The length of the CDR3 is 11 residues. The CDR3 nucleotides read TGTGCCAGCAGCCAAGGATATGAGCAGTTCTTC. Encoded protein: CASSQGYEQFF. The full variable domain, rest sourced from reference TRBV7-9 and TRBJ2-1, is DTGVSQNPRHKITKRGQNVTFRCDPISEHNRLYWYRQTLGQGPEFLTYFQNEAQLEKSRLLSDRFSAERPKGSFSTLEIQRTEQGDSAMYLCASSQGYEQFFGPGTRLTVL.

Concerning this clonotype: No conserved phenylalanine or tryptophan ends this CDR3, so it is likely a read error. J is TRBJ2-7 and V is TRBV5-6, with 10 positions matching TRBD1. V lost 4 bases, J lost 6 bases, and 7 bases stayed unmatched. CDR1 and CDR2 (germline): SGHDT, YYEEEE. The CDR3 totals 14 residues. CDR3 in DNA: TGTGCCAGCAGCGTCGGACAGGGGGGTCGCGAGCAGTACCTC. Its translation is CASSVGQGGREQYL.

The chain recombines TRBV5-1 with TRBJ1-3, with TRBD1 matching 7 bases. The CDR3 runs to 16 residues. Germline CDR1 reads SGHRS; CDR2 reads YFSETQ. The V and J ends lost 1 base and 4 bases, in that order; junction bases with no gene match: 8. CDR3 coding DNA: TGCGCCAGCAGCTTGAACGACAGGGCTTCAGGAAACACCATATATTTT. Its protein is CASSLNDRASGNTIYF.

The chain is built from TRBV7-9 and TRBJ1-4, with TRBD1 matching 10 bases. CDR3 size: 17 residues. The germline CDR1 and CDR2 sequences are SEHNR and FQNEAQ (reference sequence). V shed 5 bases and J 5 bases; nucleotides not matched to a gene: 11. The CDR3 spells CASSPPGTGEGNEKLFF. CDR3 DNA sequence: TGTGCCAGCAGCCCACCCGGGACAGGGGAAGGGAATGAAAAACTGTTTTTT.

This clonotype showed up many times. The CDR3 region is CASSHDVAGPEAFF. The DNA of the CDR3 is TGTGCCAGCAGCCATGATGTGGCTGGCCCTGAAGCTTTCTTT. This chain links TRBV9 with TRBJ1-1; D call uncertain. Germline values: CDR1 SGDLS, CDR2 YYNGEE. The CDR3 loop spans 14 amino acids. Trimming took 4 bases from V and 6 from J, leaving 16 bases between them.

This chain uses TRBV7-9 with TRBJ1-1; 8 bases match TRBD1. The CDR3 contains 14 residues. Germline CDR1 is SEHNR and CDR2 is FQNEAQ (reference sequence). J lost 4 bases, V lost 1 base, and 2 bases had no gene match. As DNA, the CDR3 is TGTGCCAGCAGCTTAGGGACAGGGATCACTGAAGCTTTCTTT. It encodes CASSLGTGITEAFF.

This clonotype was counted only a few times. This chain uses TRBV25-1 with TRBJ1-3, with D hard to call. The V end lost 1 base, the J end lost 4 bases, and 5 bases lay between the germline ends. CDR1 is MGHDK and CDR2 is SYGVNS in the germline V gene. This CDR3 has 13 amino acids. DNA for the CDR3: TGTGCCAGCAGTGAATTGAAAGGAAACACCATATATTTT. As protein: CASSELKGNTIYF.